These 21 T cell receptor beta chains came from one sample sequenced in a study of T-cell memory formation after mild COVID-19. TCRdb passed the 5' RACE reads through MiXCR, listing each CDR3 protein once. This table holds around 410,000 distinct CDR3 sequences, more than 20% found once. Material for sequencing was PBMCs or a T cell subset sorted from them (not recorded which). All receptors derive from an adult woman who had mild COVID-19 (a few samples of this study predate the infection). Cell type and time point are not known.

The chain carries TRBV5-1 and TRBJ2-3; D remains ambiguous. V lost 0 bases and J 6 bases, leaving 8 bases between the germline ends. Germline CDR1 is SGHRS and CDR2 is YFSETQ. CDR3 length equals 13 residues. CDR3: CASSLAKTDTQYF. DNA for the CDR3: TGCGCCAGCAGCTTGGCCAAGACGGATACGCAGTATTTT.

In its sample, this clonotype was seen many times. This sequence joins TRBV24-1 and TRBJ2-1; the match to TRBD1 covers 8 bases. The V gene end was trimmed by 7 bases and the J gene end by 5 bases; junction bases not matched to a gene: 6. The CDR3 has 14 amino acids. The V gene's germline CDR1 is KGHDR and CDR2 SFDVKD. The CDR3 region has the DNA TGTGCCACCAGCCTGGACAGGGCTCACAATGAGCAGTTCTTC. Residues: CATSLDRAHNEQFF.

This chain links TRBV3-1 with TRBJ2-3; D not certain. The CDR3 covers 14 residues. Germline values: CDR1 LGHDT, CDR2 YNNKEL (reference sequence). V gave up 0 bases and J gave up 3 bases, with 7 bases separating them. The DNA of the CDR3 is TGTGCCAGCAGCCAAGACACCTTAACAGATACGCAGTATTTT. It specifies CASSQDTLTDTQYF.

The genes are TRBV30 and TRBJ2-7; TRBD1 is a possible D gene (5 bases). Germline V CDR1 and CDR2: GTSNPN, SVGIG (reference sequence). The CDR3 length is 12 residues. V was shortened by 5 bases and J by 5 bases, with 13 bases between the two germline ends. The CDR3 nucleotides read TGTGCCTGGGATGAAGGGGCTCACGAGCAGTACTTC. As protein: CAWDEGAHEQYF.

This chain links TRBV18 with TRBJ2-3; no firm D call. Trimming left V 0 bases short and J 2 bases short, with 6 bases between. The CDR3 contains 14 residues. CDR1 is KGHSH, CDR2 LQKENI, per germline. The CDR3 DNA reads as TGTGCCAGCTCACCACCCAACCCCACAGATACGCAGTATTTT. Translation: CASSPPNPTDTQYF.

The chain joins TRBV6-2 or TRBV6-3 to TRBJ2-3, with a possible D match to TRBD1 (6 bases). The germline V and J ends were trimmed by 6 bases and 3 bases, with 13 bases remaining between them. The germline V gene encodes CDR1 MNHEY and CDR2 SVGEGT. The CDR3 has 14 residues. CDR3 nucleotides: TGTGCCAGCAGCCCGTTGGGGGCGACAGATACGCAGTATTTT. Translating gives CASSPLGATDTQYF.

The V call is TRBV7-9, the J call TRBJ1-1; D remains unclear. Trimming stripped 6 bases from V and 0 bases from J, with 29 bases between. Germline CDR1 reads SEHNR; CDR2 reads FQNEAQ (reference sequence). The CDR3 sequence is 20 residues long. The CDR3: CASRPPPRRRGISMNTEAFF. The CDR3 DNA reads TGTGCCAGCAGGCCTCCCCCCAGGCGAAGAGGAATAAGCATGAACACTGAAGCTTTCTTT. The whole variable domain, filled in from reference TRBV7-9 and TRBJ1-1, reads DTGVSQNPRHKITKRGQNVTFRCDPISEHNRLYWYRQTLGQGPEFLTYFQNEAQLEKSRLLSDRFSAERPKGSFSTLEIQRTEQGDSAMYLCASRPPPRRRGISMNTEAFFGQGTRLTVV.

The chain links TRBV4-2 to TRBJ1-2; no clear D. CDR3 length: 15 residues. With 4 bases removed from V and 1 base from J, the gap between germline ends came to 13 bases. The germline gives CDR1 LGHNA, CDR2 YNFKEQ. As DNA, the CDR3 is TGTGCCAGCAGCCCCCCAGGACGCCTTAACTATGGCTACACCTTC. Translating gives CASSPPGRLNYGYTF.

This clonotype was observed a handful of times. V is TRBV12-3 or TRBV12-4 and J is TRBJ1-1, with D perhaps matching TRBD1 (6 bases). This CDR3 contains 13 residues. Trimming took 8 bases from V and 0 from J, leaving 10 bases between them. CDR3 nucleotide sequence: TGTGCCAGCCGACAGGACATGAACACTGAAGCTTTCTTT. It codes for CASRQDMNTEAFF.

This clonotype was seen only a few times. The gene calls are TRBV20-1 and TRBJ1-1; no clear D. V was clipped by 4 bases and J by 5 bases, with 8 bases between them. The CDR3 has 11 amino acids. Germline V lookup: CDR1 DFQATT, CDR2 SNEGSKA (reference sequence). The CDR3 reads CSAIRGTEAFF. CDR3 nucleotides: TGCAGTGCTATACGGGGTACTGAAGCTTTCTTT.

V and J are TRBV6-5 and TRBJ2-5; 9 bases match TRBD1. V was clipped by 2 bases and J by 1 base; unmatched bases: 5. CDR3 length equals 16 residues. CDR1 and CDR2 from the germline V gene are MNHEY and SVGAGI. The CDR3 nucleotides are TGTGCCAGCAGTTACCTACCGGACAGGGGCCAAGAGACCCAGTACTTC. It translates to CASSYLPDRGQETQYF.

The gene calls are TRBV20-1 and TRBJ1-6; D remains ambiguous. Per the germline V gene, CDR1 is DFQATT and CDR2 is SNEGSKA (reference sequence). Trimming cost V 6 bases and J 0 bases, with 9 bases left between them. CDR3 length equals 14 residues. This CDR3 is CSARRSSYNSPLHF. CDR3 coding DNA: TGCAGTGCCAGGAGGAGCTCCTATAATTCACCCCTCCACTTT.

The rearrangement links TRBV7-9 to TRBJ2-3; D might be TRBD2 (6 bases). In germline, CDR1 is SEHNR, CDR2 FQNEAQ (reference sequence). Trimming cost V 5 bases and J 5 bases, with 20 bases left between them. CDR3 length: 16 amino acids. Here the CDR3 DNA reads TGTGCCAGCAGCAACCCTAGTGGGAGGTTGAAAGATACGCAGTATTTT. As protein: CASSNPSGRLKDTQYF.

The rearrangement uses TRBV12-3 or TRBV12-4 and TRBJ1-2; TRBD1 might be the D (6 bases). The germline V and J ends were trimmed by 6 bases and 8 bases, with 16 bases remaining between them. The CDR3 is made up of 13 amino acids. CDR3 nucleotide sequence: TGTGCCAGCAGACCGGAGGGGGGGTACGGCTACACCTTC. It specifies CASRPEGGYGYTF.

The chain combines TRBV7-9 with TRBJ1-1; D unclear. From germline, CDR1 is SEHNR and CDR2 FQNEAQ (reference sequence). V was cut by 4 bases and J by 4 bases, with 25 bases left in between. This CDR3 region has 18 residues. CDR3 in amino acids: CASSSRPLRTLMGTEAFF. CDR3 bases: TGTGCCAGCAGCTCCCGACCGCTCCGAACCCTGATGGGCACTGAAGCTTTCTTT.

Only a few counts were recorded for this clonotype. The rearrangement joins TRBV7-8 to TRBJ2-3; 10 nucleotides match TRBD2. The CDR3 has 16 residues. Germline V gives CDR1 SGHVS, CDR2 FQNEAQ. V shed 2 bases and J 3 bases; nucleotides not matched to a gene: 5. CDR3 sequence (DNA): TGTGCCAGCAGCTTACTAGCGGGAGAGGGGACAGATACGCAGTATTTT. This translates into CASSLLAGEGTDTQYF.

This sequence joins TRBV24-1 and TRBJ2-5, with D possibly being TRBD1 (7 bases). CDR1 and CDR2 (germline): KGHDR, SFDVKD. This CDR3 spans 14 amino acids. Trimming removed 4 bases from V and 5 bases from J, with 13 bases in between. CDR3: CATSEWSGGETQYF. The CDR3 DNA reads TGTGCCACCAGTGAGTGGTCAGGGGGGGAGACCCAGTACTTC.

This chain links TRBV6-2 or TRBV6-3 with TRBJ2-7; unclear D gene. This CDR3 contains 14 residues. Trimming left V 6 bases short and J 3 bases short, with 15 bases between. Germline values: CDR1 MNHEY, CDR2 SVGEGT. CDR3 DNA: TGTGCCAGCAGCAGACCGGCTACCAGCTACGAGCAGTACTTC. Its protein product is CASSRPATSYEQYF.

This clonotype occurred a few times. This sequence joins TRBV4-3 and TRBJ2-7, with TRBD2 matching over 9 bases. V lost 3 bases and J lost 5; bases outside the gene matches: 8. Germline lookup yields CDR1 LGHNA and CDR2 YSLEER. The length of the CDR3 is 15 residues. Here the CDR3 DNA reads TGCGCCAGCAGCCAGGGGGGACTAGCTTTCGACGAGCAGTACTTC. This translates into CASSQGGLAFDEQYF.

This clonotype has just a few counts. The chain couples TRBV20-1 to TRBJ1-5, with a tentative D call TRBD1 (5 bases). Germline assignment: CDR1 DFQATT and CDR2 SNEGSKA (reference sequence). The CDR3 runs 14 residues. Trimming pared 6 bases from V and 10 bases from J, leaving 22 bases between. CDR3 amino acids: CSAPFYRGEDPQHF. In DNA, the CDR3 is TGCAGTGCCCCCTTCTATCGGGGGGAGGATCCCCAGCATTTT.

In this sample, this clonotype turned up a few times. J is TRBJ1-2 and V is TRBV15; 7 bases are a match to TRBD1. V shed 5 bases and J 7 bases; nucleotides not matched to a gene: 10. Germline V gene data show CDR1 as LNHNV and CDR2 as YYDKDF (reference sequence). The CDR3 loop spans 14 amino acids. CDR3 loop: CATSLDRDHSGYTF. The CDR3 DNA follows: TGTGCCACCAGCCTAGACAGGGATCATTCTGGCTACACCTTC.